This T cell receptor beta chain was sequenced for a study of control samples from healthy donors and cancer patients. Data came from immunoSEQ multiplex PCR; TCRdb stores just in-frame clones and leaves some out. The data show 85,000 to 95,000 clones, approximately 91% seen once. This CDR3 contains 13 residues. V gave up 5 bases and J gave up 7 bases; unmatched junction bases: 6. CDR1 is SEHNR and CDR2 is FQNEAQ in the germline V gene (reference sequence). The receptor's source is a woman between 25 and 40 years old in good health. The sequencing sample was made of blood. The chain combines TRBV7-9 with TRBJ1-1; 8 bases are a match to TRBD1. CDR3 protein: CASSPRGQVEAFF. CDR3 nucleotide sequence: TGTGCCAGCAGCCCAAGGGGACAGGTTGAAGCTTTCTTT.